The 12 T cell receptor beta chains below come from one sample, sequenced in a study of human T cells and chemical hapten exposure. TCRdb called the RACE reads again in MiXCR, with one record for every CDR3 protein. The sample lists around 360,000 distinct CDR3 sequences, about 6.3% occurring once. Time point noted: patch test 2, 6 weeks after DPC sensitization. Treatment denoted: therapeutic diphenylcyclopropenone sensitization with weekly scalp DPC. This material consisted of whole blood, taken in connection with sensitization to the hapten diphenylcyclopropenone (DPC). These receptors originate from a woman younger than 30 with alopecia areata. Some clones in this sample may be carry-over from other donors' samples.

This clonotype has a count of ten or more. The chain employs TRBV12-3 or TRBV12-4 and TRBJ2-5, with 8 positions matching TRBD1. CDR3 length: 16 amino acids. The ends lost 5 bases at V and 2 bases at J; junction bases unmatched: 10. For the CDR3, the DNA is TGTGCCAGCAGTCCGCCGGCCGGGACAGGACAAGAGACCCAGTACTTC. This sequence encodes CASSPPAGTGQETQYF.

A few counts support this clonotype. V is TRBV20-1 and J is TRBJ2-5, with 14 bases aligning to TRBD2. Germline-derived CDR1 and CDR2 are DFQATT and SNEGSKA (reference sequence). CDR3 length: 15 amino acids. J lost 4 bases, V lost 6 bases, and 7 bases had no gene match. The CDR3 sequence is CSALRLAGGAETQYF. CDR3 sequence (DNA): TGCAGTGCGCTTAGACTAGCGGGGGGGGCAGAGACCCAGTACTTC.

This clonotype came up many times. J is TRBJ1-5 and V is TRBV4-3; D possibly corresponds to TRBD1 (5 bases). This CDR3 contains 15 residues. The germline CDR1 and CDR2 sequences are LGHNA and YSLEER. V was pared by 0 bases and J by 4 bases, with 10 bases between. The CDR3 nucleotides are TGCGCCAGCAGCCAAGATTGGACAAGGAATCAGCCCCAGCATTTT. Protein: CASSQDWTRNQPQHF.

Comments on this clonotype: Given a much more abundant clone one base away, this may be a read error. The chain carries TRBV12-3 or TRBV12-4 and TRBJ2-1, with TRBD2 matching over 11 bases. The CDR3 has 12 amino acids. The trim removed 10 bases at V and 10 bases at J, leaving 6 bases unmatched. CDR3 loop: CAIRLAGYEQFF. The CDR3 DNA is TGTGCCATCAGACTAGCGGGGTACGAGCAGTTCTTC.

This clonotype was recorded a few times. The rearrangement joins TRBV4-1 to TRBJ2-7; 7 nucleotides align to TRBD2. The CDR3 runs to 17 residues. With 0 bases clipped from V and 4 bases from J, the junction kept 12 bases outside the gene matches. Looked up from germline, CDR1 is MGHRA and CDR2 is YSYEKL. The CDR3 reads CASSQDGSGTTSYEQYF. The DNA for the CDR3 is TGCGCCAGCAGCCAAGACGGGTCCGGGACTACATCGTACGAGCAGTACTTC.

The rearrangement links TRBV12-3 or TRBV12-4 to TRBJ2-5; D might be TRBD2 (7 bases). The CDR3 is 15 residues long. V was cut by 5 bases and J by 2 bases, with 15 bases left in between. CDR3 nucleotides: TGTGCCAGCAGTGGGGGGGCAGGCCTACAAGAGACCCAGTACTTC. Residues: CASSGGAGLQETQYF.

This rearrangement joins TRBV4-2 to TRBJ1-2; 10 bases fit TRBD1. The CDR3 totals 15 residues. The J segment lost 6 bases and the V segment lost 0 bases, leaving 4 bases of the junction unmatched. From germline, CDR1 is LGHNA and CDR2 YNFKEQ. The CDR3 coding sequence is TGTGCCAGCAGCCAAGAGACAGGGGGCTCTGATGGCTACACCTTC. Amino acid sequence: CASSQETGGSDGYTF.

CDR3 nucleotides: TGTGCCACCAGGACATCTGGGGCCAACGTCCTGACTTTC. Amino acids: CATRTSGANVLTF. The chain couples TRBV6-2 or TRBV6-3 to TRBJ2-6, with a weak D call TRBD1 (5 bases). Germline CDR1 is MNHEY and CDR2 is SVGEGT. The CDR3 runs 13 residues. V lost 10 bases and J 1 base, leaving 8 bases between the germline ends.

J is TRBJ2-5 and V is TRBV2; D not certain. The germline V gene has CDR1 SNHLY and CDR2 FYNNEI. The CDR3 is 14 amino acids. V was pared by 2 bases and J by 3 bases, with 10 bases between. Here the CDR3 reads CASSELTQEETQYF. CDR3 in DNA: TGTGCCAGCAGTGAATTGACGCAGGAAGAGACCCAGTACTTC. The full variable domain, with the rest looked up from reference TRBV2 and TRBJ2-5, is EPEVTQTPSHQVTQMGQEVILRCVPISNHLYFYWYRQILGQKVEFLVSFYNNEISEKSEIFDDQFSVERPDGSNFTLKIRSTKLEDSAMYFCASSELTQEETQYFGPGTRLLVL.

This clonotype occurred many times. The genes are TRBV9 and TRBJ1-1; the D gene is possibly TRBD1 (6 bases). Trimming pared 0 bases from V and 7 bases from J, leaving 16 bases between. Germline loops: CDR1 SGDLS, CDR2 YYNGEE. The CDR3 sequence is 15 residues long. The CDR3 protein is CASSVGLTGPLEAFF. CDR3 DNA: TGTGCCAGCAGCGTAGGACTTACAGGGCCGCTTGAAGCTTTCTTT. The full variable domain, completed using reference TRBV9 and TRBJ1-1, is DSGVTQTPKHLITATGQRVTLRCSPRSGDLSVYWYQQSLDQGLQFLIQYYNGEERAKGNILERFSAQQFPDLHSELNLSSLELGDSALYFCASSVGLTGPLEAFFGQGTRLTVV.

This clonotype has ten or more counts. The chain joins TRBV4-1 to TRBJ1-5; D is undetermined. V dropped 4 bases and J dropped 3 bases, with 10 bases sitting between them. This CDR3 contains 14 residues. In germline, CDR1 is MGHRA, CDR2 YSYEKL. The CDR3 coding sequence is TGCGCCAGCAGCCGAAAGATGGACAATCAGCCCCAGCATTTT. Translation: CASSRKMDNQPQHF.

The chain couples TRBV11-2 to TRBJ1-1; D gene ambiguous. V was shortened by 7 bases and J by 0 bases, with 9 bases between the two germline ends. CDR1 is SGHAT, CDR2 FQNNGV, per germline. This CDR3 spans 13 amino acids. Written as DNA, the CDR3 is TGTGCCAGCACCCTAACGATGAACACTGAAGCTTTCTTT. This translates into CASTLTMNTEAFF.